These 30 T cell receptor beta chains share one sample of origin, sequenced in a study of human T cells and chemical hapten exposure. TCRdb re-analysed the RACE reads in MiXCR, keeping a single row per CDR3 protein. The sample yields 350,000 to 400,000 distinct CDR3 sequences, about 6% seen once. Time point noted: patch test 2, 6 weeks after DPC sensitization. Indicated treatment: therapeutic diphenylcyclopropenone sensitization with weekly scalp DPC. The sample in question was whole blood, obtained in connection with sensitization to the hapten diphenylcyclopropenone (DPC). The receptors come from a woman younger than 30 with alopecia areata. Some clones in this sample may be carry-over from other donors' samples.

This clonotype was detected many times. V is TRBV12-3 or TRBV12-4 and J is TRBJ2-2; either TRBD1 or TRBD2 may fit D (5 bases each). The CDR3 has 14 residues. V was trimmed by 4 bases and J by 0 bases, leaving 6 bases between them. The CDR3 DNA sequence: TGTGCCAGCAGTTCGGGACCGAACACCGGGGAGCTGTTTTTT. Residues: CASSSGPNTGELFF.

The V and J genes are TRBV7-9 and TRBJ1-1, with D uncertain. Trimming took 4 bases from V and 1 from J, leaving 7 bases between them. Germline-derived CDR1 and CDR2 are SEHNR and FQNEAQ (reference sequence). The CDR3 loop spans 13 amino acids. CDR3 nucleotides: TGTGCCAGCAGCTCCGAGGAGAACACTGAAGCTTTCTTT. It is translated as CASSSEENTEAFF.

In nucleotides, the CDR3 is TGCAGTGCTAGGGTAACTAGCGGGGGGTCCTACAATGAGCAGTTCTTC. It translates to CSARVTSGGSYNEQFF. This chain joins TRBV20-1 and TRBJ2-1, with TRBD2 matching 12 bases. The J segment lost 1 base and the V segment lost 3 bases, leaving 4 bases of the junction unmatched. Germline V gives CDR1 DFQATT, CDR2 SNEGSKA (reference sequence). The CDR3 contains 16 residues.

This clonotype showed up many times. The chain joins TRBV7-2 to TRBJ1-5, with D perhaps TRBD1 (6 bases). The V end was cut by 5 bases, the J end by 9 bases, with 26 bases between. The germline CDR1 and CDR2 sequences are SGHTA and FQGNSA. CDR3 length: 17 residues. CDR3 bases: TGTGCCAGCAGCCCGAACCCCCGACGGAGGGGGATCATGCCCCAGCATTTT. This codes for CASSPNPRRRGIMPQHF.

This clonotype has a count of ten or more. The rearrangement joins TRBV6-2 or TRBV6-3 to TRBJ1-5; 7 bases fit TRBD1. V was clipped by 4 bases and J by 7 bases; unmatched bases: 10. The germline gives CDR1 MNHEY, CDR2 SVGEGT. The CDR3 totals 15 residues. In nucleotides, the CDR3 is TGTGCCAGCAGTTGGGGCCCCGACAGGGAACAGCCCCAGCATTTT. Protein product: CASSWGPDREQPQHF.

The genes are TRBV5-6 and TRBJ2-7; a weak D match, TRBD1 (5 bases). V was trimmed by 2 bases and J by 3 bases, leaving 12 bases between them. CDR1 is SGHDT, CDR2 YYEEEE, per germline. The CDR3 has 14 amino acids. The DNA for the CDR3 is TGTGCCAGCAGCTTAACTTGGGGCCGCTACGAGCAGTACTTC. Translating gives CASSLTWGRYEQYF.

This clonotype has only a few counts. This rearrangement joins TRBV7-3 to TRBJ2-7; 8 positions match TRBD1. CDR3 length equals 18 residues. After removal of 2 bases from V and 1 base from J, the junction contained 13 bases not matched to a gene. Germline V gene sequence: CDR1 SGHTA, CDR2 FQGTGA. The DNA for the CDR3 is TGTGCCAGCAGCTTATTCCCTAGGGACAGGACCTTATCCTACGAGCAGTACTTC. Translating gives CASSLFPRDRTLSYEQYF.

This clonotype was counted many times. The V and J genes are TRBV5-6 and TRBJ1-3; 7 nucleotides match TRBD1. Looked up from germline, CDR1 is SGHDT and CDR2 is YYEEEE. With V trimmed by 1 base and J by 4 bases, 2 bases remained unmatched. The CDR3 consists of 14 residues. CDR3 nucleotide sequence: TGTGCCAGCAGCTTGCAGGGGGGAGGAAACACCATATATTTT. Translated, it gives CASSLQGGGNTIYF.

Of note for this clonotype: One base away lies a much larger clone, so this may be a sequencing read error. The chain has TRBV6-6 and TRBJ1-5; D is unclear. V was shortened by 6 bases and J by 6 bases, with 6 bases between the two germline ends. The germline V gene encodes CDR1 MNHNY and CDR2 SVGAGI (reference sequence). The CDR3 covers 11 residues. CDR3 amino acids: CASRSVQPQHF. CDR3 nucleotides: TGTGCCAGCAGATCAGTTCAGCCCCAGCATTTT.

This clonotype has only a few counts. The CDR3: CASSQDSGQHYEQFF. In nucleotides, the CDR3 is TGTGCCAGCAGCCAAGATTCAGGCCAGCATTATGAGCAGTTCTTC. The chain has TRBV3-1 and TRBJ2-1, with unresolved D. V lost 0 bases and J lost 8, with 14 bases in between. This CDR3 region has 15 residues. From germline, CDR1 is LGHDT and CDR2 YNNKEL (reference sequence).

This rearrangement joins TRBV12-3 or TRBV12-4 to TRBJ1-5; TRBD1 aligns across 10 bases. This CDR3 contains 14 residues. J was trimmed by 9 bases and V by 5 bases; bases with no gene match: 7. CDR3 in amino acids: CASSPGTGVRPQHF. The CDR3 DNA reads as TGTGCCAGCAGTCCCGGGACAGGGGTTCGGCCCCAGCATTTT.

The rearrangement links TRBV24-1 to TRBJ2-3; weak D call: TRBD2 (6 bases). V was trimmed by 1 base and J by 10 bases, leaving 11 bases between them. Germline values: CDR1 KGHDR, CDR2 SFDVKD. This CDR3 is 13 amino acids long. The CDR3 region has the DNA TGTGCCACCAGTGATTTAGCAGGCGGGGCGCAGTATTTT. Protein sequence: CATSDLAGGAQYF.

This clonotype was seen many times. As DNA, the CDR3 is TGTGCCAGCAGTGGACAGGGAAAAGGCACTGAAGCTTTCTTT. Its translation: CASSGQGKGTEAFF. The chain recombines TRBV6-2 or TRBV6-3 with TRBJ1-1, with 8 bases identical to TRBD1. CDR1 MNHEY and CDR2 SVGEGT come from the germline V gene. The junction had 6 bases not matched to a gene; V was cut back by 5 bases and J by 4 bases. This CDR3 has 14 amino acids.

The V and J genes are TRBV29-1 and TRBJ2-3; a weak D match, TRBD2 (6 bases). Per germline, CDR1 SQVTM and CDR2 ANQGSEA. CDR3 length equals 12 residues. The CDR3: CSGRDSTDTQYF. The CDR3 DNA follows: TGCAGTGGTAGGGACTCCACAGATACGCAGTATTTT.

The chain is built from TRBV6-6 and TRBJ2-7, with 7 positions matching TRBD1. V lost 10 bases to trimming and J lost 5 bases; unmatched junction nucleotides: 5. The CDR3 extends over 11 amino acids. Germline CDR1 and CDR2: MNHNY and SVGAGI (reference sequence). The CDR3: CATTGADEQYF. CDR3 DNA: TGTGCCACCACAGGGGCGGACGAGCAGTACTTC.

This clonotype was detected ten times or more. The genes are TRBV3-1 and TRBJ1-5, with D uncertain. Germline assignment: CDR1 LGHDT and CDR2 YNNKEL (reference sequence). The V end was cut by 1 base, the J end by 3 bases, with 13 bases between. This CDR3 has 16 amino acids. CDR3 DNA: TGTGCCAGCAGCCAAGGCCCCCGACAACACAATCAGCCCCAGCATTTT. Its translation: CASSQGPRQHNQPQHF.

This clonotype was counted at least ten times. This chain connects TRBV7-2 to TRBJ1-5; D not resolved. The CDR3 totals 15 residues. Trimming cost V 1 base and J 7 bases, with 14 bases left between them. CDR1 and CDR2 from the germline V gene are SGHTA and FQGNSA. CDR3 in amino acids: CASSLVLGSTQPQHF. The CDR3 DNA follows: TGTGCCAGCAGCTTAGTTTTGGGCAGTACCCAGCCCCAGCATTTT.

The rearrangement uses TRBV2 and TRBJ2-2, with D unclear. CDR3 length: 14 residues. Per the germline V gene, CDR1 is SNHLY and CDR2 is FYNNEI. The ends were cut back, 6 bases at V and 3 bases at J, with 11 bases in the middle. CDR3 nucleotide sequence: TGTGCCAGCAGCATCTACAGAGACACCGGGGAGCTGTTTTTT. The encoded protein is CASSIYRDTGELFF.

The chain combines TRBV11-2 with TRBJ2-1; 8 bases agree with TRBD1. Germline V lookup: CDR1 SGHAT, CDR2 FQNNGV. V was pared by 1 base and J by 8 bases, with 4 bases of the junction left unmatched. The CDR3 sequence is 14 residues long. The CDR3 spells CASSLGRQGYEQFF. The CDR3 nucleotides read TGTGCCAGCAGCTTAGGGAGACAGGGGTATGAGCAGTTCTTC.

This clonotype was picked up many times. The CDR3: CASSLRDRGAGNTIYF. As DNA, the CDR3 is TGTGCCAGCAGCTTAAGGGACAGGGGGGCTGGAAACACCATATATTTT. The rearrangement uses TRBV7-8 and TRBJ1-3, with TRBD1 matching 11 bases. Trimming cost V 2 bases and J 2 bases; bases outside gene matches: 2. The CDR3 is 16 residues long. Germline V gene lookup returns CDR1 SGHVS and CDR2 FQNEAQ.

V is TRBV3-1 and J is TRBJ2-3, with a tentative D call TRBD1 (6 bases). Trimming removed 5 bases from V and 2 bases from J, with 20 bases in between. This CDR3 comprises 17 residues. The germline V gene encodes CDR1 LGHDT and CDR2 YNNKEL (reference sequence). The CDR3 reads CASSAQQGDISTDTQYF. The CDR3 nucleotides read TGTGCCAGCAGCGCCCAACAGGGAGATATTTCCACAGATACGCAGTATTTT.

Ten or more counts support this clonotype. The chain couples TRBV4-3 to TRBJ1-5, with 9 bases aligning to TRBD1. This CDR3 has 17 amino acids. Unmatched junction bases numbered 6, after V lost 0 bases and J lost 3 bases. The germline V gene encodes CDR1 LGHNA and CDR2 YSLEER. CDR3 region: CASSQDRQGGLNQPQHF. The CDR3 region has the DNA TGCGCCAGCAGCCAAGATAGACAGGGGGGTCTCAATCAGCCCCAGCATTTT.

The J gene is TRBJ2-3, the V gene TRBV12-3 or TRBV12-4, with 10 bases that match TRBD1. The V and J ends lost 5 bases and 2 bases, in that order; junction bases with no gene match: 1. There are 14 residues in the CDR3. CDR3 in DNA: TGTGCCAGCAGTCGACAGGGGGCCACAGATACGCAGTATTTT. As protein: CASSRQGATDTQYF.

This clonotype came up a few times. This CDR3 reads CASNPGTGPSGANVLTF. CDR3 DNA: TGTGCCAGCAACCCCGGGACAGGACCCTCTGGGGCCAACGTCCTGACTTTC. The chain combines TRBV2 with TRBJ2-6, with 8 bases lining up with TRBD1. The germline gives CDR1 SNHLY, CDR2 FYNNEI. This CDR3 has 17 residues. V shed 7 bases, J shed 0 bases, and the junction held 8 bases outside the gene matches.

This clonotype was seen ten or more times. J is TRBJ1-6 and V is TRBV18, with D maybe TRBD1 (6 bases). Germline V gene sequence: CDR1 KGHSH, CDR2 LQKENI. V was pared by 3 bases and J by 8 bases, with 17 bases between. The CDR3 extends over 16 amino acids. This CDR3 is CASSPLAGEGDSPLHF. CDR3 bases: TGTGCCAGCTCACCTTTGGCGGGCGAGGGGGATTCACCCCTCCACTTT.

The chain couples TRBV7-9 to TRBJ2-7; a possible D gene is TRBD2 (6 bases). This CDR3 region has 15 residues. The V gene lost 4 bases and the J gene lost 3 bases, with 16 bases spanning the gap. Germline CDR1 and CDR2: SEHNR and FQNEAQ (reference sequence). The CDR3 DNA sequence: TGTGCCAGCAGCTCGGAAGGGCGGGGATTCTACGAGCAGTACTTC. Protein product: CASSSEGRGFYEQYF.

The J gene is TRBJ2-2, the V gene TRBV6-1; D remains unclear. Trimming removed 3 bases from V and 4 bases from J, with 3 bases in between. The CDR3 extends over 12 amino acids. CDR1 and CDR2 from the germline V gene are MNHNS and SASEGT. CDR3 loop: CASSEITGELFF. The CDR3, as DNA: TGTGCCAGCAGTGAGATCACCGGGGAGCTGTTTTTT.

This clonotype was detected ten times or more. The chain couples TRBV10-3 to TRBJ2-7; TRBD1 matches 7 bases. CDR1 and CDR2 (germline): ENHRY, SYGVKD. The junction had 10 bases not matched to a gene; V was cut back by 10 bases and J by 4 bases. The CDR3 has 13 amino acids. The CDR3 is CATRDSLGYEQYF. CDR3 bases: TGTGCCACCAGGGACAGCCTGGGATACGAGCAGTACTTC.

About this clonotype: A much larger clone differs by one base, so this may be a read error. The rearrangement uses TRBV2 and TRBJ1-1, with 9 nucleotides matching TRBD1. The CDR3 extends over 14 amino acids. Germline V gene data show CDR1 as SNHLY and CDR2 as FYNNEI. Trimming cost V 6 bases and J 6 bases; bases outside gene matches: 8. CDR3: CASRRQGEVSEAFF. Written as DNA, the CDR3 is TGTGCCAGCAGGCGACAGGGGGAAGTCTCTGAAGCTTTCTTT.

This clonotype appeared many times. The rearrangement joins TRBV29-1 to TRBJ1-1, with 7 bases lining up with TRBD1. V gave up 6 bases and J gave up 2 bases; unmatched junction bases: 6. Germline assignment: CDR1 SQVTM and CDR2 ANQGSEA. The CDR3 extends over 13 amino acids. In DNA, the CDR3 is TGCAGCGTCACCGGGACAGAAAACACTGAAGCTTTCTTT. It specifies CSVTGTENTEAFF.